Below, 5 T cell receptor beta chains from the same sample are listed, as sequenced in a study of PD-L1 blockade in urothelial cancer. TCRdb keeps only in-frame clones here, not all; method: immunoSEQ multiplex PCR. The sample has under 30,000 clones, approximately 81% seen once; the top ten hold about 3.7%. Time point noted: peripheral blood 6 weeks after treatment start. This material consisted of PBMCs, taken around atezolizumab (anti-PD-L1) treatment. The receptor set was obtained from a man between 65 and 85 years old with urothelial cancer.

This sequence joins TRBV27 and TRBJ1-2; 7 bases are shared with TRBD1. The length of the CDR3 is 14 residues. Germline-derived CDR1 and CDR2 are MNHEY and SMNVEV (reference sequence). Trimming took 2 bases from V and 0 from J; bases not matched to a gene: 0. CDR3 sequence (DNA): TGTGCCAGCAGTTTAGGGACAGCTAACTATGGCTACACCTTC. Protein product: CASSLGTANYGYTF.

CDR3 bases: TGCGCCAGCAGCCCAGGGACTAGCGGCACAGATACGCAGTATTTT. Residues: CASSPGTSGTDTQYF. This rearrangement joins TRBV5-1 to TRBJ2-3; TRBD2 matches at 10 bases. V gave up 4 bases and J gave up 1 base; unmatched junction bases: 3. There are 15 residues in the CDR3. Per the germline V gene, CDR1 is SGHRS and CDR2 is YFSETQ.

DNA of the CDR3: TGTGCCAGCTCAGCGGGACAGCCTAATGAAAAACTGTTTTTT. This encodes CASSAGQPNEKLFF. This chain joins TRBV18 and TRBJ1-4; 7 bases agree with TRBD1. The CDR3 totals 14 residues. CDR1 is KGHSH and CDR2 is LQKENI in the germline V gene. Losses at the gene ends were 5 bases for V and 3 bases for J; bases not matched to a gene: 3. The entire variable domain, with the rest obtained from reference TRBV18 and TRBJ1-4, is as follows: NAGVMQNPRHLVRRRGQEARLRCSPMKGHSHVYWYRQLPEEGLKFMVYLQKENIIDESGMPKERFSAEFPKEGPSILRIQQVVRGDSAAYFCASSAGQPNEKLFFGSGTQLSVL.

The chain recombines TRBV7-2 with TRBJ2-2; weak D call: TRBD2 (5 bases). Germline CDR1 SGHTA, CDR2 FQGNSA. The CDR3 extends over 14 amino acids. With 3 bases removed from V and 4 bases from J, the gap between germline ends came to 9 bases. In nucleotides, the CDR3 is TGTGCCAGCAGCTTCCGGACTGGCACCGGGGAGCTGTTTTTT. Encoded protein: CASSFRTGTGELFF.

This chain joins TRBV18 and TRBJ2-7; 11 bases are shared with TRBD1. The CDR3 is 16 residues long. Germline CDR1 is KGHSH and CDR2 is LQKENI. The V segment lost 1 base and the J segment 4 bases; nucleotides outside the gene matches: 6. Written as DNA, the CDR3 is TGTGCCAGCTCACCACAGGCGGGACAGGGGGTATACGAGCAGTACTTC. Its protein product is CASSPQAGQGVYEQYF.